Below are 29 T cell receptor beta chains sequenced from a single sample in a study of T-cell reconstitution after alpha-beta-depleted transplantation in children. A library of TCRbeta sequences, prepared with unique molecular identifiers, was generated. MiXCR, run by TCRdb on the PCR reads, gives a single entry per CDR3 protein. The table shows 700,000 or so distinct CDR3 sequences, with approximately 14% occurring only once. This sample comprised PBMCs, obtained before TCRalphabeta/CD19-depleted stem cell transplant. The origin of the receptors is a girl aged 2-10 years with congenital amegakaryocytic thrombocytopenia, due to receive a stem cell transplant.

Many counts were recorded for this clonotype. This sequence joins TRBV11-1 and TRBJ2-7; D is ambiguous. This CDR3 comprises 15 residues. Trimming took 1 base from V and 2 from J, leaving 12 bases between them. Looked up from germline, CDR1 is SGHAT and CDR2 is FQDESV (reference sequence). Here the CDR3 DNA reads TGTGCCAGCAGCTTAGGCATACGCCCGCCCTACGAGCAGTACTTC. Protein product: CASSLGIRPPYEQYF.

This clonotype was observed at least ten times. The genes are TRBV7-9 and TRBJ2-1; D is ambiguous. V lost 5 bases and J 6 bases, leaving 17 bases between the germline ends. The CDR3 sequence is 15 residues long. The germline gives CDR1 SEHNR, CDR2 FQNEAQ (reference sequence). CDR3 region: CASSPSWEMGNEQFF. The CDR3 bases are TGTGCCAGCAGCCCCTCATGGGAAATGGGCAATGAGCAGTTCTTC. The variable domain in full, with the rest retrieved from reference TRBV7-9 and TRBJ2-1, is DTGVSQNPRHKITKRGQNVTFRCDPISEHNRLYWYRQTLGQGPEFLTYFQNEAQLEKSRLLSDRFSAERPKGSFSTLEIQRTEQGDSAMYLCASSPSWEMGNEQFFGPGTRLTVL.

This clonotype was counted ten times or more. The chain carries TRBV29-1 and TRBJ2-1, with 8 bases matching TRBD2. This CDR3 has 14 residues. V shed 3 bases and J 5 bases; nucleotides not matched to a gene: 6. Germline V gene sequence: CDR1 SQVTM, CDR2 ANQGSEA. This chain's CDR3 is CSVEISGANNEQFF. As DNA, the CDR3 is TGCAGCGTTGAGATTAGCGGGGCTAACAATGAGCAGTTCTTC.

This clonotype has only a few counts. V is TRBV5-1 and J is TRBJ2-1; no definite D call. Trimming removed 4 bases from V and 2 bases from J, with 16 bases in between. The CDR3 consists of 16 residues. Germline-derived CDR1 and CDR2 are SGHRS and YFSETQ. CDR3: CASSPRISNTYNEQFF. The CDR3, as DNA: TGCGCCAGCAGCCCTCGGATATCAAACACCTACAATGAGCAGTTCTTC. The variable domain in full, completed from reference TRBV5-1 and TRBJ2-1, reads KAGVTQTPRYLIKTRGQQVTLSCSPISGHRSVSWYQQTPGQGLQFLFEYFSETQRNKGNFPGRFSGRQFSNSRSEMNVSTLELGDSALYLCASSPRISNTYNEQFFGPGTRLTVL.

The chain couples TRBV28 to TRBJ2-5; 9 bases match TRBD2. This CDR3 has 15 residues. Germline V gives CDR1 MDHEN, CDR2 SYDVKM. V lost 3 bases to trimming and J lost 2 bases; unmatched junction nucleotides: 4. CDR3 in DNA: TGTGCCAGCAGTTTCCCTAGCGGGACACAAGAGACCCAGTACTTC. Translated: CASSFPSGTQETQYF.

This clonotype has at least ten counts. This rearrangement joins TRBV6-5 to TRBJ1-6; D gene unclear. The CDR3 spans 12 residues. The germline V gene encodes CDR1 MNHEY and CDR2 SVGAGI. The germline V and J ends were trimmed by 2 bases and 9 bases, with 5 bases remaining between them. The CDR3 bases are TGTGCCAGCAGTTACGGTCGTTCACCCCTCCACTTT. It codes for CASSYGRSPLHF.

This clonotype was counted ten times or more. Written as DNA, the CDR3 is TGCAGTGCCAACGGACTAGAACTCGGGACCGGGGAGCTGTTTTTT. Amino acids: CSANGLELGTGELFF. The rearrangement uses TRBV20-1 and TRBJ2-2; 7 bases map to TRBD2. Germline trimming cut 6 bases from V and 5 bases from J; bases unmatched to any gene: 12. This CDR3 is built from 15 residues. Germline-derived CDR1 and CDR2 are DFQATT and SNEGSKA (reference sequence).

This clonotype showed up many times. The genes are TRBV20-1 and TRBJ1-1; D remains unclear. Trimming shortened V by 7 bases and J by 0 bases, and 12 bases separated the two germline ends. This CDR3 spans 13 amino acids. Germline loops: CDR1 DFQATT, CDR2 SNEGSKA (reference sequence). The CDR3 DNA is TGCAGTGTTATACGGGAGGTGAACACTGAAGCTTTCTTT. It is translated as CSVIREVNTEAFF.

This clonotype showed up many times. The chain couples TRBV12-3 or TRBV12-4 to TRBJ2-2, with a weak D call TRBD2 (6 bases). This CDR3 contains 16 residues. Trimming removed 5 bases at V and 0 bases at J, with 13 bases between. Here the CDR3 DNA reads TGTGCCAGCAGTCTTCCTAGCGAAGCGAACACCGGGGAGCTGTTTTTT. Protein: CASSLPSEANTGELFF.

This rearrangement joins TRBV14 to TRBJ2-1; 8 bases align to TRBD2. Germline loops: CDR1 SGHDN, CDR2 FVKESK. V lost 4 bases and J lost 7; bases outside the gene matches: 15. The CDR3 extends over 17 amino acids. The CDR3, as DNA: TGTGCCAGCAGCCCATTCTGGGGGACTAGTTTTAATAATGAGCAGTTCTTC. Translation: CASSPFWGTSFNNEQFF.

This chain joins TRBV5-4 and TRBJ2-4, with D unclear. The V gene lost 0 bases and the J gene lost 7 bases, with 11 bases spanning the gap. CDR1 is SGHNT and CDR2 is YYREEE in the germline V gene (reference sequence). The CDR3 contains 14 residues. The CDR3: CASSLEGNCNIQYF. CDR3 DNA sequence: TGTGCCAGCAGCTTGGAGGGAAATTGCAACATTCAGTACTTC.

This chain joins TRBV28 and TRBJ2-5; 7 bases fit TRBD1. This CDR3 region has 12 residues. The V gene's germline CDR1 is MDHEN and CDR2 SYDVKM. With 6 bases clipped from V and 4 bases from J, the junction kept 2 bases outside the gene matches. The CDR3, as DNA: TGTGCCAGCAGACAGGGGACAGAGACCCAGTACTTC. Protein sequence: CASRQGTETQYF.

This clonotype has only a few counts. The chain's CDR3 is CASSARQVSTDTQYF. The CDR3 DNA reads as TGTGCCAGCAGCGCAAGACAGGTGTCCACAGATACGCAGTATTTT. The rearrangement uses TRBV11-2 and TRBJ2-3, with D maybe TRBD1 (6 bases). The length of the CDR3 is 15 residues. The V end lost 5 bases, the J end lost 2 bases, and 14 bases lay between the germline ends. Germline V gene lookup returns CDR1 SGHAT and CDR2 FQNNGV. Based on the CDR3 plus reference TRBV11-2 and TRBJ2-3, the full variable domain is EAGVAQSPRYKIIEKRQSVAFWCNPISGHATLYWYQQILGQGPKLLIQFQNNGVVDDSQLPKDRFSAERLKGVDSTLKIQPAKLEDSAVYLCASSARQVSTDTQYFGPGTRLTVL.

This clonotype was counted ten times or more. This chain joins TRBV29-1 and TRBJ2-7, with 10 bases that match TRBD2. The germline V gene encodes CDR1 SQVTM and CDR2 ANQGSEA. The CDR3 runs 17 residues. The junction had 14 bases not matched to a gene; V was cut back by 2 bases and J by 4 bases. The CDR3 bases are TGCAGCGTTGAAATGGCTAGCGGGAGTCTCCGGAGTTACGAGCAGTACTTC. Amino acid sequence: CSVEMASGSLRSYEQYF.

At least ten counts were recorded for this clonotype. The J gene is TRBJ1-1, the V gene TRBV6-5; D is ambiguous. The germline V and J ends were trimmed by 1 base and 4 bases, with 16 bases remaining between them. The CDR3 runs 16 residues. Germline assignment: CDR1 MNHEY and CDR2 SVGAGI. For the CDR3, the DNA is TGTGCCAGCAGTTACTTTCCGGGCTCCGAATTCACTGAAGCTTTCTTT. This sequence encodes CASSYFPGSEFTEAFF.

On this clonotype itself: This may be a read error, as it is one base from a much larger clone. The J gene is TRBJ2-1, the V gene TRBV5-4; D may be TRBD1 or TRBD2 (5 bases each). Germline assignment: CDR1 SGHNT and CDR2 YYREEE (reference sequence). The CDR3 consists of 15 residues. CDR3 loop: CASSLRSGALHERFF. The CDR3 nucleotides are TGTGCCAGCAGCTTGCGTTCCGGGGCCCTACATGAGCGGTTCTTC.

This clonotype was detected many times. This chain uses TRBV25-1 with TRBJ2-5; 7 bases line up with TRBD2. The CDR3 is made up of 14 amino acids. After removal of 4 bases from V and 2 bases from J, the junction contained 4 bases not matched to a gene. The V gene's germline CDR1 is MGHDK and CDR2 SYGVNS. The CDR3 is CASSVLGGQETQYF. CDR3 in DNA: TGTGCCAGCAGTGTTCTGGGGGGGCAAGAGACCCAGTACTTC.

This clonotype was recorded only once. A clone one base away is much larger, so this may be a read error. V is TRBV20-1 and J is TRBJ2-7; 7 bases agree with TRBD2. The CDR3 covers 14 residues. CDR1 is DFQATT and CDR2 is SNEGSKA in the germline V gene (reference sequence). CDR3 sequence: CSARDPGTTSEQSF. The CDR3 bases are TGCAGTGCTAGAGACCCCGGGACTACATCCGAGCAGTCCTTC.

This chain uses TRBV5-1 with TRBJ2-5; perhaps TRBD2 as D (5 bases). V was cut by 0 bases and J by 4 bases, with 13 bases left in between. CDR3 size: 15 residues. CDR1 SGHRS and CDR2 YFSETQ come from the germline V gene. In DNA form, the CDR3 reads TGCGCCAGCAGCTTGGAGCTAGCTTGGGGAGAGACCCAGTACTTC. It specifies CASSLELAWGETQYF.

V is TRBV7-9 and J is TRBJ1-5; D gene ambiguous. CDR1 and CDR2 from the germline V gene are SEHNR and FQNEAQ (reference sequence). The CDR3 consists of 13 residues. V was pared by 3 bases and J by 4 bases, with 7 bases between. As DNA, the CDR3 is TGTGCCAGCAGCTTCGCACGAAATCAGCCCCAGCATTTT. It translates to CASSFARNQPQHF.

This clonotype was observed at least ten times. The chain uses TRBV20-1 and TRBJ2-7, with D possibly matching TRBD2 (6 bases). The CDR3 consists of 11 residues. The V end was cut by 5 bases, the J end by 4 bases, with 9 bases between. Germline CDR1 is DFQATT and CDR2 is SNEGSKA (reference sequence). CDR3 residues: CSAQREYEQYF. DNA for the CDR3: TGCAGTGCTCAACGGGAGTACGAGCAGTACTTC.

Many counts were recorded for this clonotype. The chain couples TRBV12-3 or TRBV12-4 to TRBJ2-3, with 12 bases lining up with TRBD2. The V and J ends lost 6 bases and 3 bases, in that order; junction bases with no gene match: 4. This CDR3 region has 15 residues. This chain's CDR3 is CASSTLAGGTDTQYF. CDR3 DNA sequence: TGTGCCAGCAGCACACTAGCGGGAGGTACAGATACGCAGTATTTT.

This clonotype occurred a few times. The chain couples TRBV4-1 to TRBJ2-4; 8 bases line up with TRBD2. There are 14 residues in the CDR3. With 4 bases clipped from V and 7 bases from J, the junction kept 6 bases outside the gene matches. Germline V gene sequence: CDR1 MGHRA, CDR2 YSYEKL. The CDR3 DNA reads TGCGCCAGCAGCCCCGGGAGGGGAAGGAACATTCAGTACTTC. It specifies CASSPGRGRNIQYF.

The genes are TRBV5-1 and TRBJ2-1; D is unresolved. V gave up 2 bases and J gave up 2 bases, with 11 bases separating them. The CDR3 extends over 15 amino acids. The germline V gene encodes CDR1 SGHRS and CDR2 YFSETQ. The CDR3 nucleotides are TGCGCCAGCAGCTTCGGCAACACAGCCTACAATGAGCAGTTCTTC. This sequence encodes CASSFGNTAYNEQFF. Combining the CDR3 with reference TRBV5-1 and TRBJ2-1 gives the whole variable domain KAGVTQTPRYLIKTRGQQVTLSCSPISGHRSVSWYQQTPGQGLQFLFEYFSETQRNKGNFPGRFSGRQFSNSRSEMNVSTLELGDSALYLCASSFGNTAYNEQFFGPGTRLTVL.

Worth noting for this clonotype: Since a much larger clone is just one base distant, this may be a read error. CDR3 in DNA: TGTGCCAGCAGCGCACATCTAGCTGCGGAGACCCAGTCCTTC. It specifies CASSAHLAAETQSF. The rearrangement links TRBV9 to TRBJ2-5; D might be TRBD2 (5 bases). Germline lookup yields CDR1 SGDLS and CDR2 YYNGEE. The length of the CDR3 is 14 residues.

The gene calls are TRBV28 and TRBJ2-2; unclear D gene. CDR1 and CDR2 from the germline V gene are MDHEN and SYDVKM. CDR3 length: 16 amino acids. Trimming took 3 bases from V and 1 from J, leaving 12 bases between them. The CDR3 sequence is CASSFVPRGNTGELFF. DNA of the CDR3: TGTGCCAGCAGTTTTGTCCCCCGAGGGAACACCGGGGAGCTGTTTTTT. Filled out from reference TRBV28 and TRBJ2-2, the complete variable domain reads DVKVTQSSRYLVKRTGEKVFLECVQDMDHENMFWYRQDPGLGLRLIYFSYDVKMKEKGDIPEGYSVSREKKERFSLILESASTNQTSMYLCASSFVPRGNTGELFFGEGSRLTVL.

This clonotype occurred many times. This chain links TRBV12-3 or TRBV12-4 with TRBJ2-1; 7 nucleotides match TRBD2. This CDR3 is 14 amino acids long. The V and J ends lost 8 bases and 5 bases, in that order; junction bases with no gene match: 9. The CDR3 here is CASRRDYDDNEQFF. CDR3 bases: TGTGCCAGCCGAAGGGACTACGACGACAATGAGCAGTTCTTC.

This clonotype showed up many times. The CDR3 is CASSTQNNEQFF. In DNA, the CDR3 is TGTGCCAGTAGTACACAGAACAATGAGCAGTTCTTC. The chain uses TRBV19 and TRBJ2-1; D remains unclear. With 4 bases removed from V and 5 bases from J, the gap between germline ends came to 6 bases. The germline gives CDR1 LNHDA, CDR2 SQIVND (reference sequence). This CDR3 contains 12 residues.

This clonotype appeared a few times. The gene calls are TRBV9 and TRBJ1-2, with D tentatively TRBD1 (6 bases). The V end was cut by 4 bases, the J end by 4 bases, with 20 bases between. The CDR3 is 16 amino acids. Per germline, CDR1 SGDLS and CDR2 YYNGEE. CDR3 in amino acids: CASSPLTRGLGYGYTF. The CDR3 DNA reads as TGTGCCAGCAGCCCACTCACCAGGGGTTTAGGCTATGGCTACACCTTC.